The 14 T cell receptor beta chains listed next were all sequenced from one sample in a study of blood T cell repertoires in COVID-19. Only in-frame clones appear in the TCRdb table, and some are missing; sequencing was by immunoSEQ multiplex PCR. The data hold about 35,000 clones, with about four fifths observed a single time. Sequencing used peripheral blood. The receptors originated from a man at least 80 years old with active or convalescent COVID-19.

The chain couples TRBV6-2 or TRBV6-3 to TRBJ2-7; weak D call: TRBD1 (7 bases). Trimming removed 5 bases at V and 2 bases at J, with 13 bases between. This CDR3 comprises 14 residues. Germline loops: CDR1 MNHEY, CDR2 SVGEGT. For the CDR3, the DNA is TGTGCCAGCAGTACAGGGGAGGTAACCTACGAGCAGTACTTC. Translating gives CASSTGEVTYEQYF.

The chain combines TRBV3-1 (or the pseudogene TRBV3-2) with TRBJ2-7, with D possibly being TRBD1 (5 bases). Germline V gene data show CDR1 as LGHDT and CDR2 as YNNKEL (reference sequence). Deletions cut 2 bases from V and 7 bases from J, with 9 bases between. The CDR3 covers 12 residues. This chain's CDR3 is CASSQWGSEQYF. The CDR3 region has the DNA TGTGCCAGCAGCCAATGGGGCTCGGAGCAGTACTTC.

The J gene is TRBJ1-2, the V gene TRBV30; the D is unclear. CDR3 length equals 13 residues. Germline lookup yields CDR1 GTSNPN and CDR2 SVGIG (reference sequence). V gave up 1 base and J gave up 8 bases, with 14 bases separating them. The DNA of the CDR3 is TGTGCCTGGAGTGCCGGCCGCACTATAGGCTACACCTTC. Amino acid sequence: CAWSAGRTIGYTF.

The chain is built from TRBV19 and TRBJ2-1; 9 nucleotides match TRBD2. The V segment lost 8 bases and the J segment 7 bases; nucleotides outside the gene matches: 15. Germline V gene data show CDR1 as LNHDA and CDR2 as SQIVND (reference sequence). The CDR3 runs to 16 residues. This CDR3 reads CASRTVGGRALNEQFF. The CDR3 nucleotides read TGTGCCAGTCGAACAGTCGGCGGGAGGGCCCTAAATGAGCAGTTCTTC.

The chain links TRBV30 to TRBJ2-2, with 13 bases aligning to TRBD2. V was clipped by 0 bases and J by 5 bases; unmatched bases: 0. Germline values: CDR1 GTSNPN, CDR2 SVGIG (reference sequence). CDR3 length: 15 residues. The DNA of the CDR3 is TGTGCCTGGAGTGTACTAGCGGGAGGGACCGGGGAGCTGTTTTTT. Its protein product is CAWSVLAGGTGELFF.

The chain is built from TRBV19 and TRBJ2-7; 10 bases are a match to TRBD1. Trimming cost V 4 bases and J 5 bases; bases outside gene matches: 5. This CDR3 comprises 14 residues. The germline gives CDR1 LNHDA, CDR2 SQIVND (reference sequence). The CDR3, as DNA: TGTGCCAGTAGTAGAAGACAGGGGGCCCACGAGCAGTACTTC. Amino acids: CASSRRQGAHEQYF.

The rearrangement links TRBV7-9 to TRBJ1-2, with D perhaps TRBD1 (5 bases). CDR3 length: 11 amino acids. Trimming took off 11 bases at V and 4 bases at J, with 11 bases between the two ends. The germline V gene encodes CDR1 SEHNR and CDR2 FQNEAQ (reference sequence). For the CDR3, the DNA is TGTGCCGAACAGGATCGCTATGGCTACACCTTC. Translation: CAEQDRYGYTF.

The chain uses TRBV4-1 and TRBJ2-7; 10 bases agree with TRBD1. CDR3 length: 15 amino acids. The germline V gene encodes CDR1 MGHRA and CDR2 YSYEKL. The J segment lost 2 bases and the V segment lost 1 base, leaving 2 bases of the junction unmatched. The CDR3 sequence is CASSQGTGGTYEQYF. For the CDR3, the DNA is TGCGCCAGCAGCCAAGGGACAGGGGGAACCTACGAGCAGTACTTC.

The J gene is TRBJ1-6, the V gene TRBV28, with 8 bases matching TRBD1. Unmatched junction bases numbered 2, after V lost 9 bases and J lost 7 bases. CDR3 length equals 12 residues. Germline values: CDR1 MDHEN, CDR2 SYDVKM. CDR3 sequence: CASGQGNSPLHF. CDR3 sequence (DNA): TGTGCCAGTGGACAGGGAAATTCACCCCTCCACTTT.

V is TRBV20-1 and J is TRBJ1-1; D unresolved. The V gene lost 3 bases and the J gene lost 3 bases, with 14 bases spanning the gap. Germline V gene data show CDR1 as DFQATT and CDR2 as SNEGSKA (reference sequence). The CDR3 covers 14 residues. The CDR3 reads CSASRLGVDTEAFF. CDR3 nucleotide sequence: TGCAGTGCTAGTCGCCTCGGGGTGGACACTGAAGCTTTCTTT.

The chain joins TRBV11-1 to TRBJ1-3; D call uncertain. CDR1 is SGHAT and CDR2 is FQDESV in the germline V gene (reference sequence). Trimming pared 3 bases from V and 2 bases from J, leaving 14 bases between. The CDR3 sequence is 16 residues long. The CDR3 loop is CASSFTENHAGNTIYF. CDR3 coding DNA: TGTGCCAGCAGCTTCACTGAGAACCACGCTGGAAACACCATATATTTT.

The table lists this clone with a few counts. The chain has TRBV15 and TRBJ1-2; weak D call: TRBD1 (5 bases). This CDR3 has 16 amino acids. Germline values: CDR1 LNHNV, CDR2 YYDKDF (reference sequence). The V end lost 0 bases, the J end lost 4 bases, and 15 bases lay between the germline ends. CDR3 in DNA: TGTGCCACCAGCAGAGATATCGCCCCCGGGGGCTATGGCTACACCTTC. Amino acid sequence: CATSRDIAPGGYGYTF.

The chain carries TRBV3-1 (or the pseudogene TRBV3-2) and TRBJ1-1; no firm D call. V was cut by 0 bases and J by 6 bases, with 11 bases left in between. Germline assignment: CDR1 LGHDT and CDR2 YNNKEL (reference sequence). CDR3 length: 14 residues. The CDR3: CASSQDLQVPEAFF. The CDR3 DNA sequence: TGTGCCAGCAGCCAAGATCTTCAGGTGCCTGAAGCTTTCTTT.

This chain connects TRBV27 to TRBJ2-7; 7 positions agree with TRBD2. The germline CDR1 and CDR2 sequences are MNHEY and SMNVEV (reference sequence). CDR3 length: 12 residues. The V segment lost 10 bases and the J segment 7 bases; nucleotides outside the gene matches: 10. The CDR3 DNA reads as TGTGCCATCCAGCCGGGGGGTTGGGAGCAGTACTTC. Translation: CAIQPGGWEQYF.